What follows are 18 T cell receptor beta chains derived from one specimen sequenced in a study of CD8+ T cells in alopecia areata. Investigators isolated RNA and reverse transcribed it into cDNA to act as the sequencing template. Repertoires were generated with immunoSEQ multiplex PCR, while TCRdb's copy carries only in-frame clones and drops some. The data contain about 82,000 clones, around 54% of them singletons. What was sequenced was NKG2D-high CD8+ T cells sorted from blood. These receptors were collected from a human donor with alopecia areata.

This clone was found a few times. The CDR3 DNA sequence: TGTGCCAGCAGCTTAGTGGTGACGGCTAGCGGGAGTGCTGAGCAGTTCTTC. Its protein product is CASSLVVTASGSAEQFF. The rearrangement joins TRBV7-9 to TRBJ2-1; 10 bases match TRBD2. The germline CDR1 and CDR2 sequences are SEHNR and FQNEAQ (reference sequence). The J segment lost 9 bases and the V segment lost 1 base, leaving 12 bases of the junction unmatched. The CDR3 length is 17 residues.

CDR3 region: CASSVTSTDTQYF. Written as DNA, the CDR3 is TGTGCCAGCAGTGTGACTAGCACAGATACGCAGTATTTT. The chain couples TRBV6-5 to TRBJ2-3; D not resolved. The V gene lost 5 bases and the J gene lost 0 bases, with 6 bases spanning the gap. The germline V gene has CDR1 MNHEY and CDR2 SVGAGI. The CDR3 loop spans 13 amino acids.

This rearrangement joins TRBV29-1 to TRBJ1-3; D remains ambiguous. The CDR3 sequence is 12 residues long. CDR1 SQVTM and CDR2 ANQGSEA come from the germline V gene. Deletions cut 5 bases from V and 1 base from J, with 6 bases between. The DNA for the CDR3 is TGCAGCGTTTCTGCGTCTGGAAACACCATATATTTT. Protein product: CSVSASGNTIYF.

This rearrangement joins TRBV30 to TRBJ1-1; D gene ambiguous. CDR1 and CDR2 from the germline V gene are GTSNPN and SVGIG (reference sequence). The CDR3 spans 13 residues. V was pared by 0 bases and J by 5 bases, with 10 bases between. The CDR3 is CAWSVPPRTEAFF. In nucleotides, the CDR3 is TGTGCCTGGAGTGTACCACCCAGGACTGAAGCTTTCTTT.

Only a few counts were recorded for this clone. The chain has TRBV28 and TRBJ2-7, with 9 bases matching TRBD1. The germline CDR1 and CDR2 sequences are MDHEN and SYDVKM. V lost 7 bases and J lost 5; bases outside the gene matches: 9. The CDR3 spans 14 residues. This CDR3 reads CASTGRTGDNEQYF. In DNA form, the CDR3 reads TGTGCCAGCACCGGCCGGACAGGGGACAACGAGCAGTACTTC.

This rearrangement joins TRBV29-1 to TRBJ1-1; 7 bases map to TRBD1. CDR3 size: 12 residues. Germline assignment: CDR1 SQVTM and CDR2 ANQGSEA. The CDR3 DNA is TGCAGTCACCAGGGGGAAGGGACTGAAGCTTTCTTT. This gives the protein CSHQGEGTEAFF.

This rearrangement joins TRBV15 to TRBJ2-7; D perhaps matches TRBD2 (5 bases). The V end lost 3 bases, the J end lost 0 bases, and 6 bases lay between the germline ends. This CDR3 has 13 residues. Germline V CDR1 and CDR2: LNHNV, YYDKDF (reference sequence). CDR3 bases: TGTGCCACCAGCAGGCGGGTCTCCTACGAGCAGTACTTC. It yields the protein CATSRRVSYEQYF.

The V call is TRBV30, the J call TRBJ2-3, with 9 bases identical to TRBD1. Germline CDR1 reads GTSNPN; CDR2 reads SVGIG (reference sequence). Trimming took 5 bases from V and 2 from J; bases not matched to a gene: 11. The CDR3 runs to 16 residues. Written as DNA, the CDR3 is TGTGCCTGGGACGCTCATGGACAGGGGAACACAGATACGCAGTATTTT. Encoded protein: CAWDAHGQGNTDTQYF.

This clone was detected only a few times. Here the CDR3 DNA reads TGCAGCGTTGCTATCCTGGGCTACGAGCAGTTCTTC. Protein sequence: CSVAILGYEQFF. The chain recombines TRBV29-1 with TRBJ2-1; D is ambiguous. The V and J ends lost 4 bases and 10 bases respectively, with 14 bases between them. This CDR3 region has 12 residues. In germline, CDR1 is SQVTM, CDR2 ANQGSEA.

The chain has TRBV29-1 and TRBJ2-1, with TRBD2 matching over 8 bases. With 3 bases clipped from V and 0 bases from J, the junction kept 7 bases outside the gene matches. Germline assignment: CDR1 SQVTM and CDR2 ANQGSEA. This CDR3 comprises 16 residues. CDR3 sequence (DNA): TGCAGCGTTGACGGGAGGGCCATCAGCTCCTACAATGAGCAGTTCTTC. It is translated as CSVDGRAISSYNEQFF.

The J gene is TRBJ1-4, the V gene TRBV29-1; maybe TRBD1 (5 bases). The CDR3 runs to 13 residues. V shed 6 bases and J shed 10 bases, with 18 bases lying between them. Germline CDR1 is SQVTM and CDR2 is ANQGSEA. CDR3 in DNA: TGCAGCGTCCCGCTGGAGGGGTTCGGAAAACTGTTTTTT. It translates to CSVPLEGFGKLFF.

This chain links TRBV29-1 with TRBJ2-5; 7 nucleotides agree with TRBD1. CDR3 length: 15 amino acids. CDR1 and CDR2 from the germline V gene are SQVTM and ANQGSEA. V trimming: 7 bases; J trimming: 3 bases; junction bases outside the gene matches: 14. The DNA of the CDR3 is TGCAGCGCAGTCGGGACAGCTCCTTGGGAAGAGACCCAGTACTTC. It specifies CSAVGTAPWEETQYF. Supplemented by reference TRBV29-1 and TRBJ2-5, the full variable domain reads SAVISQKPSRDICQRGTSLTIQCQVDSQVTMMFWYRQQPGQSLTLIATANQGSEATYESGFVIDKFPISRPNLTFSTLTVSNMSPEDSSIYLCSAVGTAPWEETQYFGPGTRLLVL.

This clone was counted only a few times. The gene calls are TRBV9 and TRBJ2-6, with D possibly being TRBD1 (6 bases). The CDR3 has 16 amino acids. The V and J ends lost 0 bases and 4 bases respectively, with 11 bases between them. Germline values: CDR1 SGDLS, CDR2 YYNGEE. CDR3 residues: CASSVGTGLGANVLTF. CDR3 sequence (DNA): TGTGCCAGCAGCGTAGGCACAGGGCTCGGGGCCAACGTCCTGACTTTC.

The J gene is TRBJ1-5, the V gene TRBV6-5; 7 positions match TRBD1. Germline trimming cut 6 bases from V and 6 bases from J; bases unmatched to any gene: 8. Germline assignment: CDR1 MNHEY and CDR2 SVGAGI. The CDR3 runs to 14 residues. The CDR3 coding sequence is TGTGCCAGCAGGGGAGACAGGGAAGGTCAGCCCCAGCATTTT. Translation: CASRGDREGQPQHF.

The chain carries TRBV4-1 and TRBJ2-7; the D is unclear. The germline CDR1 and CDR2 sequences are MGHRA and YSYEKL. V lost 0 bases to trimming and J lost 3 bases, with 12 bases between them. The CDR3 runs 15 residues. CDR3 residues: CASSQDISLRYEQYF. DNA of the CDR3: TGCGCCAGCAGCCAAGATATATCACTCCGCTACGAGCAGTACTTC.

This clone was seen only once. The genes are TRBV5-4 and TRBJ1-1; D unclear. V was clipped by 4 bases and J by 5 bases, with 9 bases between them. Germline V lookup: CDR1 SGHNT, CDR2 YYREEE (reference sequence). The CDR3 totals 12 residues. CDR3 residues: CASSRDGTEAFF. In nucleotides, the CDR3 is TGTGCCAGCAGCCGAGACGGAACTGAAGCTTTCTTT.

The chain couples TRBV4-1 to TRBJ2-7; D ambiguous. Germline assignment: CDR1 MGHRA and CDR2 YSYEKL. The CDR3 has 14 amino acids. Trimming shortened V by 0 bases and J by 9 bases, and 15 bases separated the two germline ends. Written as DNA, the CDR3 is TGCGCCAGCAGCCAAGAGCCGTCCGCAACGGGGCAGTACTTC. Protein: CASSQEPSATGQYF.

This clone has more than one count but fewer than ten. The V call is TRBV4-3, the J call TRBJ2-7, with 9 bases fitting TRBD2. Trimming removed 0 bases from V and 3 bases from J; junction bases left unmatched: 6. Germline assignment: CDR1 LGHNA and CDR2 YSLEER. CDR3 length: 16 residues. CDR3: CASSQDGREGHYEQYF. As DNA, the CDR3 is TGCGCCAGCAGCCAAGATGGGCGGGAGGGCCACTACGAGCAGTACTTC.